What follows describes a single TCR beta chain. Its antigen is unknown. These data come from a study of T cell responses to AZD1222 COVID-19 vaccine. Whole-study findings and limits: Among those given AZD1222, only six or seven were seropositive at baseline. Donors in the cohort were predominantly white British and more often female, and clonal diversity was possibly underestimated. Spike-wide coverage was observed for vaccine-associated CD4 TCRs, with dominant responses at 160-218 and 743-854.

Produced via immunoSEQ multiplex PCR; TCRdb's table is partial and in-frame only. In the table there are some 180,000 clones, around 90% of which are singletons. V trimming: 0 bases; J trimming: 7 bases; junction bases outside the gene matches: 14. Germline loops: CDR1 SGHRS, CDR2 YFSETQ. This CDR3 spans 18 amino acids. The clonotype comes from an adult in good health. Sample: peripheral blood, taken on day 0 of AZD1222 vaccination. The gene calls are TRBV5-1 and TRBJ2-1; 9 bases map to TRBD2. The CDR3 loop is CASSLESLAGSRGNEQFF. CDR3 in DNA: TGCGCCAGCAGCTTGGAATCGCTAGCGGGGAGCCGGGGTAATGAGCAGTTCTTC.